This is a list of T cell receptor beta chains from one sample in a study of blood T cell repertoires in COVID-19. Some clones are missing from TCRdb's copy, which holds only in-frame ones; the method was immunoSEQ multiplex PCR. Counted here are 130,000 to 150,000 clones, roughly 87% occurring once; the ten biggest clones make up approximately 3.8%. Sequencing input: PBMCs or T cells enriched from blood (not recorded which). The receptors shown here come from a woman between 40 and 50 years old who had been exposed to COVID-19. CDR3s include the opening cysteine and the closing phenylalanine or tryptophan. Fields, in order: clone size, D gene, J gene, V gene, CDR3 DNA, CDR3 protein. The D gene is left open where the match is weak. Clone size appears in some rows only: once, few, many, or a class for an expanded clone.

>few|TRBD2|TRBJ2-2|TRBV5-1
TGCGCCAGCAGCTTGTATGTAGCGGGGAACACCGGGGAGCTGTTTTTT
CASSLYVAGNTGELFF
>-|-|TRBJ2-7|TRBV7-7
TGTGCCAGCAGCTCCAAACAGGGATACGAGCAGTACTTC
CASSSKQGYEQYF
>-|-|TRBJ1-5|TRBV28
TGTGCCAGCGAAAACCCGACAGGCTTCAATCAGCCCCAGCATTTT
CASENPTGFNQPQHF
>-|-|TRBJ2-2|TRBV9
TGTGCCAGCAGCGTGGGAGAACAGAGGAACACCGGGGAGCTGTTTTTT
CASSVGEQRNTGELFF
>-|TRBD1|TRBJ1-2|TRBV3-1/TRBV3-2
TGTGCCAGCAGCCAAGTCGCACCCGGGACAGGGGAAGTACGGGGCTATGGCTACACCTTC
CASSQVAPGTGEVRGYGYTF
>-|TRBD1|TRBJ2-7|TRBV28
TGTGCCAGCAACCGACAGGGGAGCTCCTACGAGCAGTACTTC
CASNRQGSSYEQYF
>-|TRBD1|TRBJ2-1|TRBV29-1
TGCAGCGTTGAAGGTCAGGGGGAATATGAGCAGTTCTTC
CSVEGQGEYEQFF
>-|TRBD1|TRBJ1-1|TRBV6-5
TGTGCCAGCAGTTACTCGAAGGGGGCGATTGAAGCTTTCTTT
CASSYSKGAIEAFF
>-|TRBD2|TRBJ2-7|TRBV5-1
TGCGCCAGCGGGAGGGACTCCTACGAGCAGTACTTC
CASGRDSYEQYF
>-|TRBD1|TRBJ1-1|TRBV5-4
TGTGCCAGCAGCGACCGGGACAGGGGTGGGGACACTGAAGCTTTCTTT
CASSDRDRGGDTEAFF
>once|TRBD1|TRBJ1-1|TRBV6-5
TGTGCCAGCCGCCAGGGGGTGAACACTGAAGCTTTCTTT
CASRQGVNTEAFF
>-|-|TRBJ2-5|TRBV15
TGTGCCACCAGCCAGGGGGGCCATGAGGAGACCCAGTACTTC
CATSQGGHEETQYF
>-|-|TRBJ2-7|TRBV14
TGTGCCAGCAGCCAAGATATGATGGGACGAGGGGGATTCAGCTCCTACGAGCAGTACTTC
CASSQDMMGRGGFSSYEQYF
>once|-|TRBJ1-5|TRBV6-2/TRBV6-3
TGTGCCAGCAGTCGGACAGTTAGCAATCAGCCCCAGCATTTT
CASSRTVSNQPQHF
>-|-|TRBJ1-5|TRBV6-5
TGTGCCAGCAGACCCGGGGGGAGCAATCAGCCCCAGCATTTT
CASRPGGSNQPQHF
>once|TRBD1|TRBJ1-5|TRBV27
TGTGCCAGCAGGCTGACAGGGGGAACATATAGCAATCAGCCCCAGCATTTT
CASRLTGGTYSNQPQHF